Presented here are 31 T cell receptor beta chains from one specimen sequenced in a study of shared clonotypes between healthy human individuals. The assay was immunoSEQ multiplex PCR, and TCRdb's table has in-frame clones only and misses some. The sample shows 950,000 to 1,100,000 clones, about 76% of them seen only once. The sample taken for sequencing was memory CD4+ T cells sorted from blood. As for subset: CD45RA-negative fraction. The receptor source for this set is a man aged 18 to 30 in good health.

The chain uses TRBV27 and TRBJ2-7, with 8 bases identical to TRBD1. Losses at the gene ends were 8 bases for V and 6 bases for J; bases not matched to a gene: 6. Per germline, CDR1 MNHEY and CDR2 SMNVEV (reference sequence). This CDR3 has 12 amino acids. DNA for the CDR3: TGTGCCAGCTACGGGACAGGCCGCGAGCAGTACTTC. Translated, it gives CASYGTGREQYF.

The chain employs TRBV14 and TRBJ2-1; 7 bases are shared with TRBD2. Germline CDR1 is SGHDN and CDR2 is FVKESK. The CDR3 runs 16 residues. J was trimmed by 4 bases and V by 3 bases; bases with no gene match: 9. The CDR3 DNA is TGTGCCAGCAGCCAGGGCTTTAGCGGGTATTACAATGAGCAGTTCTTC. It encodes CASSQGFSGYYNEQFF.

The chain employs TRBV2 and TRBJ1-2, with D uncertain. Trimming took off 4 bases at V and 8 bases at J, with 17 bases between the two ends. Germline V gene data show CDR1 as SNHLY and CDR2 as FYNNEI. CDR3 length: 14 residues. CDR3 in DNA: TGTGCCAGCAGTGGGCTGGGAGGGAGATACGGCTACACCTTC. This gives the protein CASSGLGGRYGYTF.

Concerning this clone itself: The sample holds other DNA sequences that translate to the same CDR3. The chain joins TRBV5-4 to TRBJ1-3; D gene uncertain. This CDR3 is built from 13 residues. The germline V gene encodes CDR1 SGHNT and CDR2 YYREEE (reference sequence). V lost 4 bases and J lost 3, with 8 bases in between. The CDR3 sequence is CASSPTGGNTIYF. DNA for the CDR3: TGTGCCAGCAGCCCGACCGGTGGAAACACCATATATTTT.

This rearrangement joins TRBV4-1 to TRBJ2-3; D possibly corresponds to TRBD1 (6 bases). The germline CDR1 and CDR2 sequences are MGHRA and YSYEKL. The V gene lost 1 base and the J gene lost 6 bases, with 14 bases spanning the gap. The CDR3 runs to 15 residues. The CDR3 here is CASSQGGPVRDTQYF. In nucleotides, the CDR3 is TGCGCCAGCAGCCAAGGGGGGCCGGTTCGGGATACGCAGTATTTT.

This chain connects TRBV5-1 to TRBJ1-3, with D unresolved. CDR3 length equals 13 residues. CDR1 is SGHRS, CDR2 YFSETQ, per germline. Trimming removed 5 bases from V and 0 bases from J, with 6 bases in between. CDR3 nucleotide sequence: TGCGCCAGCAGGGAAAGCTCTGGAAACACCATATATTTT. Protein: CASRESSGNTIYF.

Note on this clone: Other DNA sequences in the same sample also yield this CDR3. The V call is TRBV5-1, the J call TRBJ1-3, with TRBD1 identical over 9 bases. This CDR3 is 15 amino acids long. After removal of 0 bases from V and 2 bases from J, the junction contained 0 bases not matched to a gene. The germline V gene encodes CDR1 SGHRS and CDR2 YFSETQ. In nucleotides, the CDR3 is TGCGCCAGCAGCTTGGGACAGGGGGCTGGAAACACCATATATTTT. It yields the protein CASSLGQGAGNTIYF.

A note on this clone: The same CDR3 can be traced to other DNA sequences in this sample. The rearrangement links TRBV6-6 to TRBJ1-3; 8 bases agree with TRBD1. Trimming cost V 4 bases and J 2 bases; bases outside gene matches: 1. Germline CDR1 and CDR2: MNHNY and SVGAGI (reference sequence). This CDR3 has 14 residues. The CDR3 sequence: CASSLQGAGNTIYF. The CDR3 region has the DNA TGTGCCAGCAGTTTACAGGGGGCTGGAAACACCATATATTTT.

Points on this clone: Within the sample, other DNA sequences also encode this same CDR3. The chain joins TRBV30 to TRBJ2-3; 7 nucleotides agree with TRBD2. The CDR3 is made up of 14 amino acids. Germline CDR1 and CDR2: GTSNPN and SVGIG (reference sequence). V lost 2 bases, J lost 3 bases, and 5 bases stayed unmatched. CDR3 nucleotides: TGTGCCTGGAGTACTCAGGGAGGGACAGATACGCAGTATTTT. Translating it yields CAWSTQGGTDTQYF.

This sequence joins TRBV11-3 and TRBJ2-2; D gene uncertain. V dropped 5 bases and J dropped 4 bases, with 11 bases sitting between them. Per germline, CDR1 SGHNT and CDR2 YENEEA. This CDR3 has 14 amino acids. The CDR3 sequence: CASSGSAVTGELFF. The CDR3 DNA follows: TGTGCCAGCAGCGGGTCTGCGGTCACCGGGGAGCTGTTTTTT.

The chain recombines TRBV15 with TRBJ1-5, with D perhaps matching TRBD1 (5 bases). CDR1 and CDR2 from the germline V gene are LNHNV and YYDKDF (reference sequence). This CDR3 is 14 amino acids long. V lost 6 bases to trimming and J lost 4 bases, with 13 bases between them. Here the CDR3 reads CATRSGYRNQPQHF. CDR3 DNA sequence: TGTGCCACCAGATCAGGGTATAGAAATCAGCCCCAGCATTTT. Full variable domain (rest looked up from reference TRBV15 and TRBJ1-5): DAMVIQNPRYQVTQFGKPVTLSCSQTLNHNVMYWYQQKSSQAPKLLFHYYDKDFNNEADTPDNFQSRRPNTSFCFLDIRSPGLGDTAMYLCATRSGYRNQPQHFGDGTRLSIL.

The chain has TRBV6-5 and TRBJ1-6; tentative D call: TRBD1 (5 bases). With 6 bases removed from V and 8 bases from J, the gap between germline ends came to 17 bases. Germline V gives CDR1 MNHEY, CDR2 SVGAGI. The CDR3 runs 15 residues. In DNA, the CDR3 is TGTGCCAGCAGCCCTGCAGACAGTTTTTATTCACCCCTCCACTTT. Translation: CASSPADSFYSPLHF.

This clone was recorded once. The chain recombines TRBV5-1 with TRBJ2-7; 8 nucleotides align to TRBD1. The J segment lost 3 bases and the V segment lost 1 base, leaving 9 bases of the junction unmatched. This CDR3 region has 16 residues. Germline-derived CDR1 and CDR2 are SGHRS and YFSETQ. The CDR3 here is CASSLRSWTGYYEQYF. The CDR3 nucleotides are TGCGCCAGCAGCTTGAGGTCCTGGACAGGGTACTACGAGCAGTACTTC.

This chain links TRBV5-1 with TRBJ2-5; D perhaps matches TRBD2 (6 bases). Trimming shortened V by 6 bases and J by 0 bases, and 15 bases separated the two germline ends. Germline V gene sequence: CDR1 SGHRS, CDR2 YFSETQ. There are 15 residues in the CDR3. The CDR3 reads CASKEGLMYQETQYF. CDR3 in DNA: TGCGCCAGCAAGGAAGGACTAATGTACCAAGAGACCCAGTACTTC.

The V and J genes are TRBV10-3 and TRBJ1-3; possible D gene TRBD1, 5 bases. Trimming pared 2 bases from V and 2 bases from J, leaving 10 bases between. This CDR3 spans 15 amino acids. Germline CDR1 and CDR2: ENHRY and SYGVKD. CDR3 bases: TGTGCCATCAGTGAGGGGACGAACCCTGGAAACACCATATATTTT. It translates to CAISEGTNPGNTIYF.

Turning to this clone: Other DNA sequences in the sample encode the same CDR3. The chain joins TRBV11-2 to TRBJ1-1; the match to TRBD1 covers 8 bases. The CDR3 runs 14 residues. Looked up from germline, CDR1 is SGHAT and CDR2 is FQNNGV. V dropped 5 bases and J dropped 2; count of bases not matched to a gene: 4. CDR3 sequence reads: CASSADRVNTEAFF. CDR3 in DNA: TGTGCCAGCAGCGCGGACAGGGTCAACACTGAAGCTTTCTTT.

The chain carries TRBV18 and TRBJ1-5; a possible D gene is TRBD1 (5 bases). The ends were cut back, 1 base at V and 3 bases at J, with 16 bases in the middle. Germline V gene sequence: CDR1 KGHSH, CDR2 LQKENI. This CDR3 contains 17 residues. The chain's CDR3 is CASSPREGGADNQPQHF. CDR3 sequence (DNA): TGTGCCAGCTCACCACGAGAGGGTGGGGCTGACAATCAGCCCCAGCATTTT.

In its sample, this clone was seen once. V and J are TRBV15 and TRBJ2-1; tentatively, D is TRBD1 (5 bases). This CDR3 has 14 residues. CDR1 is LNHNV and CDR2 is YYDKDF in the germline V gene (reference sequence). Trimming removed 7 bases from V and 4 bases from J, with 14 bases in between. CDR3 loop: CATKTDSEYNEQFF. In DNA, the CDR3 is TGTGCCACCAAAACAGACAGCGAATACAATGAGCAGTTCTTC.

This chain links TRBV4-3 with TRBJ2-1; 7 nucleotides agree with TRBD2. The length of the CDR3 is 17 residues. J gave up 7 bases and V 1 base, and 13 bases lay outside the gene matches. Germline-derived CDR1 and CDR2 are LGHNA and YSLEER. The CDR3 loop reads CASSQVPGAMGGNEQFF. The CDR3 region has the DNA TGCGCCAGCAGCCAAGTCCCCGGAGCGATGGGGGGGAATGAGCAGTTCTTC.

This chain connects TRBV7-2 to TRBJ2-3, with 10 bases that match TRBD2. Germline values: CDR1 SGHTA, CDR2 FQGNSA. The CDR3 runs to 16 residues. V shed 9 bases and J 3 bases; nucleotides not matched to a gene: 12. This chain's CDR3 is CASKLNQRGGTDTQYF. DNA of the CDR3: TGTGCCAGTAAGCTTAATCAGCGGGGGGGAACAGATACGCAGTATTTT.

CDR3 coding DNA: TGCGCCAGCAGCTCCGGAACAACAGATTCACCCCTCCACTTT. Translated, it gives CASSSGTTDSPLHF. The chain recombines TRBV5-1 with TRBJ1-6; D is uncertain. The CDR3 covers 14 residues. V lost 3 bases to trimming and J lost 8 bases, with 12 bases between them. CDR1 and CDR2 from the germline V gene are SGHRS and YFSETQ.

The chain recombines TRBV2 with TRBJ2-1, with 12 nucleotides matching TRBD2. Germline V gene data show CDR1 as SNHLY and CDR2 as FYNNEI. The CDR3 is 15 residues long. The trim removed 6 bases at V and 7 bases at J, leaving 7 bases unmatched. The CDR3 sequence: CASRERTSGINEQFF. The DNA for the CDR3 is TGTGCCAGCAGGGAGAGGACTAGCGGGATAAATGAGCAGTTCTTC.

This clone has a single count. The same CDR3 is also encoded by other DNA sequences in this sample. J is TRBJ2-7 and V is TRBV5-1; unclear D gene. Germline assignment: CDR1 SGHRS and CDR2 YFSETQ. This CDR3 is built from 12 residues. The V end was cut by 3 bases, the J end by 3 bases, with 7 bases between. The CDR3 region is CASSSLNYEQYF. The CDR3 DNA sequence: TGCGCCAGCAGCTCTTTGAACTACGAGCAGTACTTC.

The chain has TRBV10-2 and TRBJ1-1, with D possibly matching TRBD1 (6 bases). Germline lookup yields CDR1 WSHSY and CDR2 SAAADI. The CDR3 consists of 15 residues. V lost 7 bases, J lost 0 bases, and 15 bases lay in between. The CDR3 DNA reads TGCGCCAGCATTACGTTCGGACAGATGAACACTGAAGCTTTCTTT. Its protein is CASITFGQMNTEAFF.

This clone turned up a few times. This chain connects TRBV5-1 to TRBJ2-5, with D possibly called TRBD1 or TRBD2 (7 bases each). Germline CDR1 is SGHRS and CDR2 is YFSETQ. Trimming removed 4 bases at V and 7 bases at J, with 17 bases between. The CDR3 extends over 14 amino acids. CDR3: CASSPGGYRGTQYF. In nucleotides, the CDR3 is TGCGCCAGCAGCCCCGGGGGGTACAGGGGGACCCAGTACTTC.

The chain joins TRBV7-9 to TRBJ2-5; tentatively, D is TRBD1 or TRBD2 (6 bases each). The CDR3 is 15 amino acids. Germline V gene lookup returns CDR1 SEHNR and CDR2 FQNEAQ (reference sequence). Trimming cost V 1 base and J 4 bases, with 13 bases left between them. In DNA form, the CDR3 reads TGTGCCAGCAGCTTAGGGGGGGCCGGAGGAGAGACCCAGTACTTC. It yields the protein CASSLGGAGGETQYF.

This chain connects TRBV5-1 to TRBJ2-7; 9 bases align to TRBD2. The CDR3 runs to 15 residues. Germline V gene sequence: CDR1 SGHRS, CDR2 YFSETQ. The V segment lost 2 bases and the J segment 5 bases; nucleotides outside the gene matches: 8. CDR3 DNA sequence: TGCGCCAGCAGCTTTCAACCGGGACTAGCAAACGAGCAGTACTTC. Its translation: CASSFQPGLANEQYF.

This sequence joins TRBV10-3 and TRBJ1-4, with TRBD1 matching over 12 bases. The germline gives CDR1 ENHRY, CDR2 SYGVKD. This CDR3 comprises 15 residues. J lost 7 bases, V lost 4 bases, and 4 bases had no gene match. The CDR3, as DNA: TGTGCCATCAGTGGGGACAGGGGGCTGAGTGAAAAACTGTTTTTT. Translated: CAISGDRGLSEKLFF.

The rearrangement joins TRBV9 to TRBJ2-1; 7 nucleotides align to TRBD2. This CDR3 comprises 14 residues. The V and J ends lost 4 bases and 9 bases, in that order; junction bases with no gene match: 10. Germline V gives CDR1 SGDLS, CDR2 YYNGEE. The CDR3, as DNA: TGTGCCAGCAGCCTCAGCGGGACTTACGTTGAGCAGTTCTTC. Its translation: CASSLSGTYVEQFF.

The rearrangement uses TRBV19 and TRBJ1-1; D call uncertain. The CDR3 has 17 residues. Germline loops: CDR1 LNHDA, CDR2 SQIVND (reference sequence). Trimming removed 3 bases from V and 0 bases from J, with 17 bases in between. The CDR3, as DNA: TGTGCCAGTAGTATGATAGTTACCTGGGTTCTGAACACTGAAGCTTTCTTT. As protein: CASSMIVTWVLNTEAFF. Filled out from reference TRBV19 and TRBJ1-1, the complete variable domain reads DGGITQSPKYLFRKEGQNVTLSCEQNLNHDAMYWYRQDPGQGLRLIYYSQIVNDFQKGDIAEGYSVSREKKESFPLTVTSAQKNPTAFYLCASSMIVTWVLNTEAFFGQGTRLTVV.

The chain's CDR3 is CASSLARLAGGGETQYF. As DNA, the CDR3 is TGTGCCAGCAGCTTAGCGCGACTAGCGGGAGGAGGGGAGACCCAGTACTTC. This chain connects TRBV7-2 to TRBJ2-5, with 13 bases matching TRBD2. The germline gives CDR1 SGHTA, CDR2 FQGNSA. V shed 0 bases, J shed 5 bases, and the junction held 6 bases outside the gene matches. The CDR3 is 17 residues long. The full variable domain, with the rest looked up from reference TRBV7-2 and TRBJ2-5, is GAGVSQSPSNKVTEKGKDVELRCDPISGHTALYWYRQSLGQGLEFLIYFQGNSAPDKSGLPSDRFSAERTGGSVSTLTIQRTQQEDSAVYLCASSLARLAGGGETQYFGPGTRLLVL.